This is a list of T cell receptor beta chains from one sample in a study of T cell responses to AZD1222 COVID-19 vaccine. Assay used: immunoSEQ multiplex PCR; TCRdb lists only in-frame clones, some missing. The sample records some 130,000 clones, about 91% being singletons. This specimen consisted of peripheral blood, obtained 28 days after the second AZD1222 dose. Every receptor here comes from an adult who received the AZD1222 COVID-19 vaccine. Each CDR3 is given with its conserved first and last residue. A D gene is named only where the DNA matches it firmly. For some rows the clone size is stated as once, few or many, or as a class when expanded; others skip it.

TRBV30	NA	TRBJ1-1	few	CAWSVSRLRTTEAFF	TGTGCCTGGAGTGTATCGAGGCTCCGGACTACTGAAGCTTTCTTT
TRBV3-1/TRBV3-2	NA	TRBJ1-1	NA	CASSQDSGMNTEAFF	TGTGCCAGCAGCCAAGATTCGGGGATGAACACTGAAGCTTTCTTT
TRBV11-3	TRBD1	TRBJ1-5	once	CASSLGGQGNQPQHF	TGTGCCAGCAGCTTAGGGGGACAGGGTAATCAGCCCCAGCATTTT
TRBV7-2	NA	TRBJ1-5	NA	CASSFGQGLSQPQHF	TGTGCCAGCAGCTTCGGCCAGGGTCTTAGTCAGCCCCAGCATTTT
TRBV7-2	TRBD2	TRBJ2-5	NA	CASSSPGLAGGPEETQYF	TGTGCCAGCAGCTCCCCGGGACTAGCGGGAGGGCCAGAGGAGACCCAGTACTTC
TRBV30	TRBD1	TRBJ1-6	NA	CAWSAGTDGSPLHF	TGTGCCTGGAGCGCCGGGACAGACGGTTCACCCCTCCACTTT
TRBV5-4	TRBD1	TRBJ1-4	NA	CASRTGDNEKLFF	TGTGCCAGCAGGACAGGGGATAATGAAAAACTGTTTTTT
TRBV4-1	NA	TRBJ1-3	NA	CASSRRAISGNTIYF	TGCGCCAGCAGCCGTCGGGCCATCTCTGGAAACACCATATATTTT
TRBV18	NA	TRBJ1-4	NA	CASSPRGQTNEKLFF	TGTGCCAGCTCACCAAGGGGTCAGACTAATGAAAAACTGTTTTTT
TRBV7-9	TRBD1	TRBJ1-2	NA	CASSLVTGGYVDGYTF	TGTGCCAGCAGCTTGGTGACAGGGGGATATGTCGATGGCTACACCTTC
TRBV9	TRBD1	TRBJ2-3	NA	CASSVGQGVATQYF	TGTGCCAGCAGCGTGGGGCAGGGGGTCGCCACGCAGTATTTT
TRBV18	NA	TRBJ2-1	NA	CASSPPGQVYNEQFF	TGTGCCAGCTCACCACCGGGGCAGGTCTACAATGAGCAGTTCTTC
TRBV18	NA	TRBJ1-6	NA	CASSPTSSYNSPLHF	TGTGCCAGCTCACCTACGAGCTCCTATAATTCACCCCTCCACTTT
TRBV4-1	TRBD1	TRBJ1-5	NA	CASSLLPPPGTGGYQPQHF	TGCGCCAGCAGCCTCCTTCCTCCTCCCGGGACAGGGGGGTATCAGCCCCAGCATTTT
TRBV4-1	TRBD1	TRBJ1-2	NA	CASSPYEGTGVTNYGYTF	TGCGCCAGCAGTCCATATGAAGGGACAGGGGTAACGAACTATGGCTACACCTTC
TRBV7-2	NA	TRBJ2-1	NA	CASSLGQGRNEQFF	TGTGCCAGCAGCCTCGGGCAGGGGAGGAATGAGCAGTTCTTC
TRBV6-5	NA	TRBJ1-6	NA	CASSYSGPVNNSPLHF	TGTGCCAGCAGTTACTCCGGTCCAGTGAATAATTCACCCCTCCACTTT
TRBV19	NA	TRBJ1-1	NA	CASSTQPNTEAFF	TGTGCCAGTAGTACGCAGCCGAACACTGAAGCTTTCTTT
TRBV21-1	NA	TRBJ2-3	once	CARLGALTDTQYF	TGTGCTAGGCTGGGGGCCCTCACAGATACGCAGTATTTT
TRBV7-3	NA	TRBJ2-7	NA	CASSHGDRPYEQYF	TGTGCCAGCAGCCACGGGGACCGGCCCTACGAGCAGTACTTC
TRBV4-1	TRBD2	TRBJ2-1	NA	CASSQTGLAGGNEQFF	TGCGCCAGCAGCCAGACCGGACTAGCGGGGGGCAATGAGCAGTTCTTC
TRBV6-6	NA	TRBJ1-6	NA	CASSYPPSPLHF	TGTGCCAGCAGTTACCCGCCATCACCCCTCCACTTT
TRBV25-1	NA	TRBJ2-4	NA	CASSGLDGKAKNIQYF	TGTGCCAGCAGTGGATTGGACGGGAAAGCCAAAAACATTCAGTACTTC
TRBV6-5	NA	TRBJ2-3	NA	CASSYQAPRYTDTQYF	TGTGCCAGCAGTTATCAGGCCCCACGATACACAGATACGCAGTATTTT
TRBV19	NA	TRBJ1-5	NA	CASNPTGYSNQPQHF	TGTGCCAGTAACCCGACAGGTTATAGCAATCAGCCCCAGCATTTT
TRBV29-1	TRBD1	TRBJ2-3	NA	CSVPGWTGVTDTQYF	TGCAGCGTTCCCGGGTGGACAGGGGTCACAGATACGCAGTATTTT
TRBV6-6	TRBD1	TRBJ2-2	NA	CASSPGQGRGPNTGELFF	TGTGCCAGCAGTCCCGGACAGGGGAGGGGGCCGAACACCGGGGAGCTGTTTTTT
TRBV7-2	TRBD2	TRBJ2-1	NA	CASSLGPPVLAGGNEQFF	TGTGCCAGCAGCTTAGGGCCTCCGGTACTAGCGGGTGGCAATGAGCAGTTCTTC
TRBV5-1	TRBD1	TRBJ2-6	NA	CASSLGTGRSGANVLTF	TGCGCCAGCAGCTTGGGGACAGGGCGTTCAGGGGCCAACGTCCTGACTTTC
TRBV19	NA	TRBJ1-6	NA	CASTSGTSNSPLHF	TGTGCCAGTACCTCCGGGACGAGTAATTCACCCCTCCACTTT
TRBV19	TRBD1	TRBJ2-2	once	CASKRGQGSGELFF	TGTGCCAGTAAAAGAGGACAGGGGTCCGGGGAGCTGTTTTTT
TRBV6-1	NA	TRBJ1-6	once	CASSEGFKGHGSPLHF	TGTGCCAGCAGTGAAGGCTTTAAGGGGCACGGTTCACCCCTCCACTTT
TRBV4-2	NA	TRBJ1-1	NA	CASSRENSNTEAFF	TGTGCCAGCAGCCGAGAGAACAGCAACACTGAAGCTTTCTTT
TRBV27	NA	TRBJ2-1	NA	CASSPRPYNEQFF	TGTGCCAGCAGTCCCCGCCCCTACAATGAGCAGTTCTTC
TRBV6-5	NA	TRBJ1-4	NA	CASRSTTVGEKLFF	TGTGCCAGCAGGTCGACAACGGTCGGCGAAAAACTGTTTTTT
TRBV7-2	NA	TRBJ1-1	once	CASSSRGLGLNTEAFF	TGTGCCAGCAGCTCCAGGGGCCTTGGATTAAACACTGAAGCTTTCTTT
TRBV6-6	NA	TRBJ1-6	NA	CASTPVYHSPLHF	TGTGCCAGCACCCCGGTGTACCATTCACCCCTCCACTTT
TRBV9	NA	TRBJ1-1	NA	CASSSSWGKNTEAFF	TGTGCCAGCAGCTCCTCGTGGGGTAAGAACACTGAAGCTTTCTTT
TRBV5-4	NA	TRBJ1-4	NA	CASSLKGDEKLFF	TGTGCCAGCAGCTTGAAGGGAGATGAAAAACTGTTTTTT
TRBV5-4	TRBD1	TRBJ1-1	once	CASSRFSDRGKAFF	TGTGCCAGCAGCAGGTTCTCGGACAGGGGCAAAGCTTTCTTT
TRBV7-9	NA	TRBJ1-2	NA	CASSPDGSFSGYTF	TGTGCCAGCAGCCCGGATGGGAGTTTCAGCGGCTACACCTTC